Listed below are T cell receptor beta chains from one sample, sequenced in a study of CD8 T cells in ankylosing spondylitis. TCRdb re-analysed the 5' RACE reads in MiXCR, keeping a single row per CDR3 protein. The sample records approximately 540,000 distinct CDR3 sequences, about 13% being singletons. The sequencing sample was made of blood, either unsorted or a sorted T cell fraction (not recorded which). The source of these receptors is a male donor with ankylosing spondylitis. Both conserved end residues are part of each CDR3. The order of the fields is J gene, D gene, V gene, clone size, CDR3 DNA, CDR3 protein. D genes are given only for firm matches. Size is stated for part of the rows, as once, few or many counts, or as a class when the clone is expanded.

>TRBJ2-2|TRBD1|TRBV2|-
TGTGCCAGCAGTGAAGTAAGGGGGCCGGACACCGGGGAGCTGTTTTTT
CASSEVRGPDTGELFF
>TRBJ2-7|TRBD2|TRBV5-1|-
TGCGCCAGCAGCTCGGGACTAGTCTCAACCTACGAGCAGTACTTC
CASSSGLVSTYEQYF
>TRBJ2-1|-|TRBV4-2|few
TGTGCCAGCAGCCAAGTACATCAGGAGCAGTTCTTC
CASSQVHQEQFF
>TRBJ2-2|-|TRBV30|few
TGTGCCTGGAACATGGCGAACACCGGGGAGCTGTTTTTT
CAWNMANTGELFF
>TRBJ2-6|-|TRBV6-2/TRBV6-3|-
TGTGCCAGCAGTTACTTGGGGACACTTGACTCTGGGGCCAACGTCCTGACTTTC
CASSYLGTLDSGANVLTF
>TRBJ1-1|-|TRBV7-9|few
TGTGCCAGCAGCTTTGGGGGAGGTGAAGCTTTCTTT
CASSFGGGEAFF
>TRBJ1-2|TRBD1|TRBV28|few
TGTGCCAGCAGTTTTTCCCTCTTGGACAGGCGAGCTAACTATGGCTACACCTTC
CASSFSLLDRRANYGYTF
>TRBJ1-4|-|TRBV2|-
TGTGCCAGCAGTGAAGCGCGTGGGGTGGCAGAAAAACTGTTTTTT
CASSEARGVAEKLFF
>TRBJ2-2|-|TRBV18|-
TGTGCCAGCTCACCTATTGCAGATGGGGAGCTGTTTTTT
CASSPIADGELFF
>TRBJ2-2|TRBD2|TRBV27|few
TGTGCCAGCAGTTTATCGCTAGCGGGAGTTTCCGGGGAGCTGTTTTTT
CASSLSLAGVSGELFF
>TRBJ1-1|-|TRBV11-3|few
TGTGCCAGCAGCCAACTCGAGAAGAACACTGAAGCTTTCTTT
CASSQLEKNTEAFF
>TRBJ1-4|TRBD1|TRBV13|-
TGTGCCAGCAGCTTAGTGGGCAGGGGGTCAACTAATGAAAAACTGTTTTTT
CASSLVGRGSTNEKLFF
>TRBJ2-7|-|TRBV10-2|many
TGCGCCAGCAGTGGGCCTGGGACAAACGGCCACGAGCAGTACTTC
CASSGPGTNGHEQYF
>TRBJ2-1|TRBD2|TRBV3-1|many
TGTGCCAGCAGCTACAAGGGACTAGCGGGAGGGCCCGGCTACAATGAGCAGTTCTTC
CASSYKGLAGGPGYNEQFF
>TRBJ2-5|TRBD1|TRBV20-1|few
TGCAGTGCTAGCTGGGACAGAAATCAAGAGACCCAGTACTTC
CSASWDRNQETQYF
>TRBJ1-4|TRBD1|TRBV3-1|many
TGTGCCAGCAGCCAAAACCCCCCAACCAGGGGGCTGAGTGAAAAACTGTTTTTT
CASSQNPPTRGLSEKLFF
>TRBJ2-3|TRBD1|TRBV28|few
TGTGCCAGCAGGTCACAGGGGCGCACAGATACGCAGTATTTT
CASRSQGRTDTQYF
>TRBJ2-1|-|TRBV15|-
TGTGCCACCAGCAGGTTTACCAACTACAATGAGCAGTTCTTC
CATSRFTNYNEQFF
>TRBJ2-3|TRBD2|TRBV12-3/TRBV12-4|few
TGTGCCAGCAGAGGACTAGCGACAGATACGCAGTATTTT
CASRGLATDTQYF
>TRBJ2-1|TRBD2|TRBV20-1|few
TGCAGTGCTGAAGGAGCTAGCGGGAGCGATTACAATGAGCAGTTCTTC
CSAEGASGSDYNEQFF
>TRBJ2-2|-|TRBV7-6|-
TGTGCCAGCAGCGAATCTGTGGAGCTGTTTTTT
CASSESVELFF
>TRBJ2-1|TRBD2|TRBV5-1|few
TGCGCCAGCAGCCCCCCGGCTAGCGGGCTTAATGAGCAGTTCTTC
CASSPPASGLNEQFF
>TRBJ1-5|-|TRBV7-9|many
TGTGCCAGCAGCTATTTTCAGGGGAGCGACCAGCCCCAGCATTTT
CASSYFQGSDQPQHF
>TRBJ2-1|-|TRBV11-1|-
TGTGCCAGCAGCTTAGAGCGGACCTCCTACAATGAGCAGTTCTTC
CASSLERTSYNEQFF
>TRBJ2-5|-|TRBV20-1|few
TGCAGTGCTAGAGTTGGAGAGGGGCGGGAGACCCAGTACTTC
CSARVGEGRETQYF
>TRBJ2-2|-|TRBV5-1|many
TGTGCCAGCAGCCCGGGACAGAACACCGGGGAGCTGTTTTTT
CASSPGQNTGELFF
>TRBJ1-2|TRBD1|TRBV11-2|-
TGTGCCAGCAGCTTAGATGGGCGGGACAGTTATGGCTACACCTTC
CASSLDGRDSYGYTF
>TRBJ2-5|-|TRBV30|few
TGTGCCTGGAGTGTCGTGGCGACCCAGTACTTC
CAWSVVATQYF
>TRBJ2-4|-|TRBV27|-
TGTGCCAGCGGCGGAGCCAAAAACATTCAGTACTTC
CASGGAKNIQYF
>TRBJ2-1|-|TRBV12-3/TRBV12-4|few
TGTGCCAGCAGTTTAGCGCAGGCAAATGAGCAGTTCTTC
CASSLAQANEQFF
>TRBJ2-2|TRBD1|TRBV27|few
TGTGCCAGCAGTTTCGGGACAGGGGGCTTAGGGGGGGAGCTGTTTTTT
CASSFGTGGLGGELFF
>TRBJ1-1|-|TRBV5-1|many
TGCGCCAGCAGCTTGGTAGGGAAGGGCACTGAAGCTTTCTTT
CASSLVGKGTEAFF
>TRBJ2-5|-|TRBV29-1|few
TGCAGCGTAATTGTTATAGGCTTCGCGACCCAGTACTTC
CSVIVIGFATQYF
>TRBJ2-7|-|TRBV27|many
TGTGCCAGCGGCAGGGACTACGAGCAGTACTTC
CASGRDYEQYF
>TRBJ2-2|TRBD2|TRBV4-2|few
TGTGCCAGCAGCCAATTGACGGGACTATTATTGTCCACCGGGGAGCTGTTTTTT
CASSQLTGLLLSTGELFF
>TRBJ1-1|-|TRBV30|few
TGTGCCTGGAAAAAAAAGGGGGGATACGGTTTGGTCACTGAAGCTTTCTTT
CAWKKKGGYGLVTEAFF
>TRBJ2-1|-|TRBV5-1|many
TGCGCCAGCAGCTTGGGCAGGTCAGCGAGGAGCCATGAGCAGTTCTTC
CASSLGRSARSHEQFF
>TRBJ2-3|-|TRBV21-1|few
TGTGCCAGCAGCAAAGTGAAGCGGGAGGCCATCACAGATACGCAGTATTTT
CASSKVKREAITDTQYF
>TRBJ2-1|-|TRBV7-9|-
TGTGCCAGCAGCTTCACCCCCTACAATGAGCAGTTCTTC
CASSFTPYNEQFF
>TRBJ1-1|-|TRBV7-8|few
TGTGCCAGCAGCTCCCCGGGACCTGGAACTGAAGCTTTCTTT
CASSSPGPGTEAFF
>TRBJ2-1|-|TRBV4-2|-
TGTGCCAGCAGCCAAGACTCGGGCGACAGCTCCTACAATGAGCAGTTCTTC
CASSQDSGDSSYNEQFF